Presented here are 30 T cell receptor beta chains from one specimen sequenced in a study of blood T cells in healthy people across ages. Through a sample-barcoded 5' primer and a J-beta primer mix, a second PCR was run for roughly 7 to 12 cycles. TCRdb analysed the 5' RACE reads with MiXCR anew, one entry per CDR3 protein. Of more than 1,400,000 distinct CDR3 sequences in the sample, roughly 40% were seen once. Sequencing was done on a sample of blood. Every receptor here comes from a woman younger than 35 in good health.

This clonotype was seen only a few times. The chain joins TRBV6-2 or TRBV6-3 to TRBJ2-1; 8 bases are a match to TRBD2. CDR3 length equals 14 residues. CDR1 is MNHEY, CDR2 SVGEGT, per germline. V lost 6 bases and J lost 4; bases outside the gene matches: 5. The CDR3 DNA is TGTGCCAGCAGAAGAGCGGGAGAGTACAATGAGCAGTTCTTC. This sequence encodes CASRRAGEYNEQFF.

The chain recombines TRBV10-3 with TRBJ2-2, with 8 nucleotides matching TRBD2. The V gene end was trimmed by 4 bases and the J gene end by 5 bases; junction bases not matched to a gene: 9. Germline loops: CDR1 ENHRY, CDR2 SYGVKD. This CDR3 is built from 16 residues. The DNA for the CDR3 is TGTGCCATCAGTGGACCGGGACTAGTTAAAACCGGGGAGCTGTTTTTT. It codes for CAISGPGLVKTGELFF.

This chain links TRBV6-1 with TRBJ2-3, with 10 bases lining up with TRBD2. Germline V gene sequence: CDR1 MNHNS, CDR2 SASEGT. V was clipped by 8 bases and J by 2 bases; unmatched bases: 13. The CDR3 runs 17 residues. CDR3 sequence: CASVRLAGTLDTDTQYF. In nucleotides, the CDR3 is TGTGCCAGCGTCAGACTAGCGGGCACGCTCGACACAGATACGCAGTATTTT.

This clonotype was counted between two and nine times. J is TRBJ2-5 and V is TRBV10-1, with TRBD1 identical over 9 bases. The end of the DNA aligns better with TRBJ2-7, so the J call may be wrong. CDR3 length: 16 amino acids. CDR1 WNHNN and CDR2 SYGVQD come from the germline V gene (reference sequence). The CDR3 nucleotides read TGCGCCAGCAGTCCCGGGACAGGGAAGGTGAGCCGCGAGCAGTACTTC. Translating it yields CASSPGTGKVSREQYF.

This clonotype came up a few times. The chain couples TRBV12-3 or TRBV12-4 to TRBJ2-5, with unresolved D. The V and J ends lost 3 bases and 5 bases respectively, with 10 bases between them. The CDR3 is 13 amino acids. CDR3 sequence: CASSFGPAETQYF. CDR3 nucleotide sequence: TGTGCCAGCAGTTTCGGGCCAGCGGAGACCCAGTACTTC.

This clonotype has a handful of counts. The gene calls are TRBV7-2 and TRBJ2-3; 7 bases are shared with TRBD1. CDR3 length: 15 amino acids. Germline lookup yields CDR1 SGHTA and CDR2 FQGNSA. Germline trimming cut 5 bases from V and 5 bases from J; bases unmatched to any gene: 10. This chain's CDR3 is CASSPEGASIDTQYF. DNA for the CDR3: TGTGCCAGCAGCCCTGAGGGGGCGAGTATAGATACGCAGTATTTT.

This clonotype turned up a few times. The chain uses TRBV3-1 and TRBJ2-5; D unclear. V was cut by 8 bases and J by 6 bases, with 13 bases left in between. The CDR3 is made up of 12 amino acids. The germline CDR1 and CDR2 sequences are LGHDT and YNNKEL (reference sequence). The CDR3 loop is CASLAGTKTQYF. In DNA, the CDR3 is TGTGCCAGCCTGGCCGGCACAAAGACCCAGTACTTC.

J is TRBJ1-6 and V is TRBV5-5, with TRBD1 identical over 9 bases. CDR3 length equals 14 residues. The germline V gene has CDR1 SGHKS and CDR2 YYEKEE (reference sequence). The V segment lost 5 bases and the J segment 8 bases; nucleotides outside the gene matches: 5. This CDR3 is CASRRGQGDSPLHF. In nucleotides, the CDR3 is TGTGCCAGCAGGCGGGGACAGGGAGATTCACCCCTCCACTTT. Full variable domain (remainder filled in from reference TRBV5-5 and TRBJ1-6): DAGVTQSPTHLIKTRGQQVTLRCSPISGHKSVSWYQQVLGQGPQFIFQYYEKEERGRGNFPDRFSARQFPNYSSELNVNALLLGDSALYLCASRRGQGDSPLHFGNGTRLTVT.

This clonotype has a handful of counts. V usage is TRBV2 and J usage is TRBJ1-4; weak D call: TRBD1 (5 bases). Trimming cost V 6 bases and J 2 bases, with 13 bases left between them. Looked up from germline, CDR1 is SNHLY and CDR2 is FYNNEI. This CDR3 comprises 15 residues. In DNA, the CDR3 is TGTGCCAGCAGGCAATCGGGGGTTACTAATGAAAAACTGTTTTTT. Encoded protein: CASRQSGVTNEKLFF.

This clonotype has a handful of counts. CDR3 protein: CAISESTGGRAKNIQYF. The CDR3 bases are TGTGCCATCAGTGAGTCAACAGGGGGCCGAGCCAAAAACATTCAGTACTTC. The V and J genes are TRBV10-3 and TRBJ2-4, with TRBD1 matching 9 bases. Losses at the gene ends were 0 bases for V and 0 bases for J; bases not matched to a gene: 3. Germline CDR1 ENHRY, CDR2 SYGVKD. This CDR3 spans 17 amino acids.

This chain joins TRBV20-1 and TRBJ2-3, with 9 bases lining up with TRBD1. The germline V gene has CDR1 DFQATT and CDR2 SNEGSKA (reference sequence). This CDR3 comprises 18 residues. V dropped 5 bases and J dropped 2; count of bases not matched to a gene: 17. CDR3 sequence reads: CSAPKWGQGGAHTDTQYF. CDR3 sequence (DNA): TGCAGTGCTCCCAAGTGGGGACAGGGTGGGGCCCACACAGATACGCAGTATTTT.

This clonotype was found a few times. The V call is TRBV7-9, the J call TRBJ2-7; unclear D gene. CDR3 size: 15 residues. Germline V gene lookup returns CDR1 SEHNR and CDR2 FQNEAQ (reference sequence). V was cut by 3 bases and J by 2 bases, with 14 bases left in between. CDR3 nucleotides: TGTGCCAGCAGCTTCGGAACCACGTGGACCTACGAGCAGTACTTC. Its translation: CASSFGTTWTYEQYF.

The V gene is TRBV27, the J gene TRBJ1-5, with D possibly TRBD1 on 5 matching bases. V was clipped by 7 bases and J by 2 bases, with 18 bases between them. The CDR3 covers 16 residues. Germline CDR1 MNHEY, CDR2 SMNVEV (reference sequence). The CDR3 nucleotides are TGTGCCAGCACTCCTGGGGCCTCGGGAGGCAATCAGCCCCAGCATTTT. Its protein product is CASTPGASGGNQPQHF.

This clonotype was seen repeatedly, ten times or more. The rearrangement uses TRBV20-1 and TRBJ2-7, with a weak D call TRBD2 (5 bases). Germline V CDR1 and CDR2: DFQATT, SNEGSKA (reference sequence). Trimming pared 0 bases from V and 2 bases from J, leaving 8 bases between. The CDR3 contains 13 residues. This CDR3 reads CSARDGLAYEQYF. CDR3 DNA: TGCAGTGCTAGAGATGGACTTGCCTACGAGCAGTACTTC.

This chain links TRBV3-1 with TRBJ2-1; D unresolved. From germline, CDR1 is LGHDT and CDR2 YNNKEL (reference sequence). The ends were cut back, 1 base at V and 9 bases at J, with 13 bases in the middle. The CDR3 is 14 residues long. The chain's CDR3 is CASSQGVGLAEQFF. The CDR3 DNA sequence: TGTGCCAGCAGCCAAGGGGTCGGTCTTGCTGAGCAGTTCTTC.

This rearrangement joins TRBV12-3 or TRBV12-4 to TRBJ1-5; tentatively, D is TRBD1 (6 bases). The V end was cut by 3 bases, the J end by 0 bases, with 18 bases between. The CDR3 has 18 residues. The CDR3 DNA is TGTGCCAGCAGTTTCGCGGTAGGACAGAAATATAGCAATCAGCCCCAGCATTTT. This gives the protein CASSFAVGQKYSNQPQHF.

This clonotype was counted many times. This chain joins TRBV13 and TRBJ2-3; D is unclear. Germline V gene data show CDR1 as PRHDT and CDR2 as FYEKMQ (reference sequence). V dropped 1 base and J dropped 0 bases, with 11 bases sitting between them. The CDR3 is 16 residues long. As DNA, the CDR3 is TGTGCCAGCAGCTTAGAGCTTTCCTGGAGCACAGATACGCAGTATTTT. This codes for CASSLELSWSTDTQYF.

The chain recombines TRBV2 with TRBJ2-7; 7 nucleotides align to TRBD2. The CDR3 sequence is 13 residues long. The germline V gene has CDR1 SNHLY and CDR2 FYNNEI. J lost 6 bases, V lost 2 bases, and 4 bases had no gene match. The CDR3 DNA reads TGTGCCAGCAGTGAACGGGGGGAAAGCGAGCAGTACTTC. As protein: CASSERGESEQYF.

This clonotype came up a few times. The chain employs TRBV5-1 and TRBJ2-3; 8 bases are shared with TRBD1. There are 16 residues in the CDR3. The trim removed 4 bases at V and 0 bases at J, leaving 7 bases unmatched. Germline V gene lookup returns CDR1 SGHRS and CDR2 YFSETQ. DNA for the CDR3: TGCGCCAGCAGCCCCAGGGGGCCTACTAGCACAGATACGCAGTATTTT. It yields the protein CASSPRGPTSTDTQYF.

A few counts support this clonotype. This sequence joins TRBV20-1 and TRBJ2-1, with 10 bases fitting TRBD2. The ends lost 4 bases at V and 5 bases at J; junction bases unmatched: 5. This CDR3 spans 14 amino acids. Germline CDR1 is DFQATT and CDR2 is SNEGSKA (reference sequence). CDR3 protein: CSATSGSLDNEQFF. As DNA, the CDR3 is TGCAGTGCTACTAGCGGGAGTCTGGACAATGAGCAGTTCTTC.

This clonotype was found a few times. V is TRBV18 and J is TRBJ1-1; D ambiguous. Germline V gives CDR1 KGHSH, CDR2 LQKENI. Trimming stripped 3 bases from V and 0 bases from J, with 8 bases between. This CDR3 has 14 residues. This CDR3 reads CASSPFDLNTEAFF. The CDR3 nucleotides are TGTGCCAGCTCACCGTTCGATCTGAACACTGAAGCTTTCTTT.

The rearrangement links TRBV20-1 to TRBJ2-4, with D perhaps TRBD1 (6 bases). Germline V gene lookup returns CDR1 DFQATT and CDR2 SNEGSKA (reference sequence). The CDR3 extends over 14 amino acids. Trimming shortened V by 5 bases and J by 7 bases, and 18 bases separated the two germline ends. CDR3 sequence: CSAPDSGPGNIQYF. CDR3 sequence (DNA): TGCAGTGCTCCGGACAGCGGCCCTGGGAACATTCAGTACTTC.

The V gene is TRBV7-3, the J gene TRBJ2-1; D is undetermined. The CDR3 length is 16 residues. Germline CDR1 reads SGHTA; CDR2 reads FQGTGA. V lost 2 bases and J 0 bases, leaving 11 bases between the germline ends. In nucleotides, the CDR3 is TGTGCCAGCAGCTTAGGTGGAGCCCCCTCCTACAATGAGCAGTTCTTC. This translates into CASSLGGAPSYNEQFF.

This clonotype has a handful of counts. This chain connects TRBV27 to TRBJ2-1; D remains ambiguous. This CDR3 has 14 amino acids. Trimming took 3 bases from V and 0 from J, leaving 6 bases between them. Germline V gene data show CDR1 as MNHEY and CDR2 as SMNVEV (reference sequence). As DNA, the CDR3 is TGTGCCAGCAGTTTCCAGCCCTCCTACAATGAGCAGTTCTTC. Protein sequence: CASSFQPSYNEQFF.

This clonotype was found many times. The chain employs TRBV2 and TRBJ1-5; D is unresolved. Germline CDR1 SNHLY, CDR2 FYNNEI. The CDR3 has 14 residues. V dropped 1 base and J dropped 1 base, with 5 bases sitting between them. CDR3 loop: CASSEVGSNQPQHF. In nucleotides, the CDR3 is TGTGCCAGCAGTGAAGTGGGAAGCAATCAGCCCCAGCATTTT.

V and J are TRBV7-2 and TRBJ2-1; D is unresolved. V lost 4 bases and J 1 base, leaving 11 bases between the germline ends. The length of the CDR3 is 15 residues. The V gene's germline CDR1 is SGHTA and CDR2 FQGNSA. CDR3 in DNA: TGTGCCAGCAGCTCCGACGCCGGTTCCTACAATGAGCAGTTCTTC. Its translation: CASSSDAGSYNEQFF.

The sample holds one count of this clonotype. The chain employs TRBV3-1 and TRBJ2-4; D not resolved. The J call may be faulty, since TRBJ2-7 better matches the DNA end. Germline CDR1 and CDR2: LGHDT and YNNKEL (reference sequence). The CDR3 sequence is 13 residues long. CDR3 loop: CASSQGHIYEQYV. CDR3 nucleotide sequence: TGTGCCAGCAGCCAAGGACACATCTACGAGCAGTACGTC.

J is TRBJ1-2 and V is TRBV12-3 or TRBV12-4, with 8 bases fitting TRBD1. J lost 0 bases, V lost 10 bases, and 7 bases had no gene match. This CDR3 has 14 amino acids. CDR3 region: CANREQGANYGYTF. The CDR3 coding sequence is TGTGCCAACAGGGAACAGGGGGCTAACTATGGCTACACCTTC.

This clonotype was detected only a few times. This rearrangement joins TRBV25-1 to TRBJ2-4, with TRBD2 matching 7 bases. Germline CDR1 is MGHDK and CDR2 is SYGVNS. V shed 4 bases, J shed 8 bases, and the junction held 8 bases outside the gene matches. This CDR3 region has 14 residues. CDR3 sequence (DNA): TGTGCCAGCAGTGCTCCCAGCCGGGGGGACATTCAGTACTTC. Encoded protein: CASSAPSRGDIQYF.

This clonotype was seen a handful of times. The chain combines TRBV29-1 with TRBJ2-7; 8 nucleotides match TRBD1. This CDR3 region has 13 residues. Unmatched junction bases numbered 10, after V lost 5 bases and J lost 7 bases. CDR1 and CDR2 (germline): SQVTM, ANQGSEA. The CDR3 bases are TGCAGCGTTTTCAAGGCAGGGGGCGGGGAGCAGTACTTC. Its translation is CSVFKAGGGEQYF.